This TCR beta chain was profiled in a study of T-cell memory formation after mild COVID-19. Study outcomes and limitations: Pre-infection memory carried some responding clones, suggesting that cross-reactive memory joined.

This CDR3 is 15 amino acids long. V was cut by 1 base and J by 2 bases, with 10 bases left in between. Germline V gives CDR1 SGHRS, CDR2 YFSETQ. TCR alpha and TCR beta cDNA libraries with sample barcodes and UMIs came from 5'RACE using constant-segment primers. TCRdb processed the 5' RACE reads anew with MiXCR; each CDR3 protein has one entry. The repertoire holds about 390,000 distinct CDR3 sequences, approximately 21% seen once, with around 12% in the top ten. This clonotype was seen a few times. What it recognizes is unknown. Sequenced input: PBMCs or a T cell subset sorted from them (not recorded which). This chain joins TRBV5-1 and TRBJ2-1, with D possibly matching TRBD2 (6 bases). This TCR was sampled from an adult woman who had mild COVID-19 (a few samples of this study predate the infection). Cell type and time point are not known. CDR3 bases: TGCGCCAGCAGCTTGTGGGGGGACCCCTACAATGAGCAGTTCTTC. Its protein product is CASSLWGDPYNEQFF.